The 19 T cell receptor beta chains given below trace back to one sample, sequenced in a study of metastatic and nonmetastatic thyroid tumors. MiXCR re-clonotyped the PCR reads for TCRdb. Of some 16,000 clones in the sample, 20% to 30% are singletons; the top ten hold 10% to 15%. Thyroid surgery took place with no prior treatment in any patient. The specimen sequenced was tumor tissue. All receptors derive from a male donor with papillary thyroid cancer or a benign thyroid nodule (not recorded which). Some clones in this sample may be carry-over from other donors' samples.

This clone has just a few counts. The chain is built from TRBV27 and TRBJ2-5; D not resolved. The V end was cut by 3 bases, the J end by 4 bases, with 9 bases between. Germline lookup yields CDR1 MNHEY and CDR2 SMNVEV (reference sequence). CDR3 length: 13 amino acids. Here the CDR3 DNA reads TGTGCCAGCAGTTTCAGGCTTGGAGAGACCCAGTACTTC. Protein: CASSFRLGETQYF.

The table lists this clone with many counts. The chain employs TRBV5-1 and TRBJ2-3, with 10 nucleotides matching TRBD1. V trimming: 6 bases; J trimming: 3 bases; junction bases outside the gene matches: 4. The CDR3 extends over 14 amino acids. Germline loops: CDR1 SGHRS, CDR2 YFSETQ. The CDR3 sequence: CASTRDRGTDTQYF. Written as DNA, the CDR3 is TGCGCCAGCACACGGGACAGGGGTACAGATACGCAGTATTTT.

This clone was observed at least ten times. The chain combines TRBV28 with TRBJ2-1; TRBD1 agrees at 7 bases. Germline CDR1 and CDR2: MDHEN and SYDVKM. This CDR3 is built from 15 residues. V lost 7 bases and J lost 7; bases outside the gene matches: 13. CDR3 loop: CASTPRQGDVNEQFF. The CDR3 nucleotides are TGTGCCAGCACCCCGCGACAGGGTGACGTTAATGAGCAGTTCTTC.

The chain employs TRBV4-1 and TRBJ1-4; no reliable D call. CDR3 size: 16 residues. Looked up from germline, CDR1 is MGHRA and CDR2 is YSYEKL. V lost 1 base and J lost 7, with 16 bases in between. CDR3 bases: TGCGCCAGCAGCCAAGGACCTGGTGGGTTTGCTGAAAAACTGTTTTTT. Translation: CASSQGPGGFAEKLFF.

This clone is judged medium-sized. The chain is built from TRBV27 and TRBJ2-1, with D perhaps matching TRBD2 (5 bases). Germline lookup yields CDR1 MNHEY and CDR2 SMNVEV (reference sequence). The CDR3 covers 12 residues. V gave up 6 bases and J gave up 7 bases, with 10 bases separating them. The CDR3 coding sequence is TGTGCCAGCAGCAAACTAGGGAATGAGCAGTTCTTC. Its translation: CASSKLGNEQFF.

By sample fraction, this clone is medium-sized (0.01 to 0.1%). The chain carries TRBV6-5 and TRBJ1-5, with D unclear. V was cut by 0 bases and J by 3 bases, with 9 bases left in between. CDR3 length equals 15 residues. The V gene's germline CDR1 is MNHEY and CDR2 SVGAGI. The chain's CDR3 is CASSYSDVLNQPQHF. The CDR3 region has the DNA TGTGCCAGCAGTTACTCGGACGTACTCAATCAGCCCCAGCATTTT.

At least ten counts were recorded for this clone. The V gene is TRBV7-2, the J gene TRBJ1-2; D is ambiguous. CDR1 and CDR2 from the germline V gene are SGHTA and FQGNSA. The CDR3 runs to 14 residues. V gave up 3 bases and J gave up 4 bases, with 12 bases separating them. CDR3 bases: TGTGCCAGCAGCTTTGGGTCAGGCTCCTATGGCTACACCTTC. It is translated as CASSFGSGSYGYTF. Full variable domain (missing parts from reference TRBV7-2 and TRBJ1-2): GAGVSQSPSNKVTEKGKDVELRCDPISGHTALYWYRQSLGQGLEFLIYFQGNSAPDKSGLPSDRFSAERTGGSVSTLTIQRTQQEDSAVYLCASSFGSGSYGYTFGSGTRLTVV.

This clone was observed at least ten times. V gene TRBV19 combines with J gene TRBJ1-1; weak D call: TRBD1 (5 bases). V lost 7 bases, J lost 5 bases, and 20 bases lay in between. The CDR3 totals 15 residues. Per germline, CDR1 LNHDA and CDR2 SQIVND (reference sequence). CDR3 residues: CASIGRGMSSTEAFF. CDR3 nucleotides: TGTGCCAGTATCGGAAGGGGCATGTCGAGTACTGAAGCTTTCTTT.

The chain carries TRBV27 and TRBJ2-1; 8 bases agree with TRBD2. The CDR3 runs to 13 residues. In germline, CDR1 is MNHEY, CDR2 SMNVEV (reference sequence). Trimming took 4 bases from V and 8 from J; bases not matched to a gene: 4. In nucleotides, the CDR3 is TGTGCCAGCAGTTCAGCGGGAGCCCATGAGCAGTTCTTC. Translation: CASSSAGAHEQFF.

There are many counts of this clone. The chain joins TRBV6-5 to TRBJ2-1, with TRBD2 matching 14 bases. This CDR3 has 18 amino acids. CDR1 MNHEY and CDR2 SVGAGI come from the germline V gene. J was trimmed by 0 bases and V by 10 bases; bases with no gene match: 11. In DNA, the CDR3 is TGTGCCACTAGGACTAGCGGGAGGCATAGGAGCTCCTACAATGAGCAGTTCTTC. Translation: CATRTSGRHRSSYNEQFF.

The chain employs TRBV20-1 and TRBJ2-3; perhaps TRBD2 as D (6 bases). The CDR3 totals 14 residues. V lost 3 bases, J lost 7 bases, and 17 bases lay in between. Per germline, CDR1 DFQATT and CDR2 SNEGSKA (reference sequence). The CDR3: CSASLAGFMYTQYF. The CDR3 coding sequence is TGCAGTGCTAGTCTCGCGGGGTTTATGTATACGCAGTATTTT.

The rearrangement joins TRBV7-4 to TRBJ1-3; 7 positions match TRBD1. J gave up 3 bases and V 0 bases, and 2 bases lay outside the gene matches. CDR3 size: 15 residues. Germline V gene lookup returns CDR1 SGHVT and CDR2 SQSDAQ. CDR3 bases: TGTGCCAGCAGCTTAGCGACAGGGCGTGGAAACACCATATATTTT. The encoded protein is CASSLATGRGNTIYF.

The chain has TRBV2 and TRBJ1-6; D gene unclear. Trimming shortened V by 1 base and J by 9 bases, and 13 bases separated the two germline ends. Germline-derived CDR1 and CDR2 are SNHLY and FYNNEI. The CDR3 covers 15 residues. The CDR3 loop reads CASSEGGARVSPLHF. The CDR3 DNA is TGTGCCAGCAGTGAAGGAGGCGCTAGGGTTTCACCCCTCCACTTT.

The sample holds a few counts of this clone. CDR3: CASSLISGASNQPQHF. DNA for the CDR3: TGTGCCAGCAGTTTGATCTCCGGGGCGAGCAATCAGCCCCAGCATTTT. This chain uses TRBV28 with TRBJ1-5; the D gene is possibly TRBD1 (5 bases). This CDR3 region has 16 residues. Germline values: CDR1 MDHEN, CDR2 SYDVKM. The germline V and J ends were trimmed by 3 bases and 1 base, with 13 bases remaining between them.

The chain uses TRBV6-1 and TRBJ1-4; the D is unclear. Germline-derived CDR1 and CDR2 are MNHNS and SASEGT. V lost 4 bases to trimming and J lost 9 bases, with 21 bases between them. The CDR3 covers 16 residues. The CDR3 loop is CASSGVMVRFWQKLFF. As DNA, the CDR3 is TGTGCCAGCAGTGGAGTCATGGTCAGGTTTTGGCAAAAACTGTTTTTT.

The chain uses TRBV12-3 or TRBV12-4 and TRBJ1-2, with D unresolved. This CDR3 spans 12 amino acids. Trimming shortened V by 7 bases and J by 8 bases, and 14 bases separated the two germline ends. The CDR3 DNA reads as TGTGCCAGCACACGATCCCTAAAGGGCTACACCTTC. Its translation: CASTRSLKGYTF.

CDR3 bases: TGTGCCAGCAGCTTAGATCCGGCGGGATCTAGCACAGATACGCAGTATTTT. It specifies CASSLDPAGSSTDTQYF. The J gene is TRBJ2-3, the V gene TRBV11-2, with a tentative D call TRBD2 (6 bases). The length of the CDR3 is 17 residues. Per germline, CDR1 SGHAT and CDR2 FQNNGV. With 0 bases removed from V and 0 bases from J, the gap between germline ends came to 13 bases.

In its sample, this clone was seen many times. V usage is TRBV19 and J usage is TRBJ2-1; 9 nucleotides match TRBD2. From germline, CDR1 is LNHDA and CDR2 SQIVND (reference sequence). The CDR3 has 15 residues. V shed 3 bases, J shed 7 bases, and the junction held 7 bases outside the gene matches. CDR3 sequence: CASSIVAGAANEQFF. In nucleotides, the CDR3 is TGTGCCAGTAGTATTGTAGCGGGGGCTGCGAATGAGCAGTTCTTC. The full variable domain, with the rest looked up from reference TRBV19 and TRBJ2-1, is DGGITQSPKYLFRKEGQNVTLSCEQNLNHDAMYWYRQDPGQGLRLIYYSQIVNDFQKGDIAEGYSVSREKKESFPLTVTSAQKNPTAFYLCASSIVAGAANEQFFGPGTRLTVL.

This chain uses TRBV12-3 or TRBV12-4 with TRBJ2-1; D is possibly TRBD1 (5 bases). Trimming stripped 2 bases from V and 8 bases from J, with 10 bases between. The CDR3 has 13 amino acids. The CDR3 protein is CASSLMGRDEQFF. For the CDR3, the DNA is TGTGCCAGCAGTTTAATGGGGCGCGATGAGCAGTTCTTC.